Listed below are T cell receptor beta chains from one sample, sequenced in a study of regulatory T cells in long-lasting Graves disease. A single record per CDR3 protein comes from TCRdb applying MiXCR to the multiplex PCR reads. The sample has 400,000 to 500,000 distinct CDR3 sequences; 14% to 15% are singletons. These data were also filed under a second study, of T cells in Graves' hyperthyroidism and ophthalmopathy.

Sample: peripheral blood mononuclear cells (PBMCs), taken at new diagnosis, from a patient treated with antithyroid drugs. The receptors originated from a young woman with Graves disease. The CDR3 runs from the conserved cysteine through the conserved F or W. A D gene is named only where the DNA matches it firmly. Size values are once, few and many counts, or a class for expanded clones, and some rows have none.

d_gene	j_gene	abundance	v_gene	CDR3nt	CDR3aa
-	TRBJ2-5	-	TRBV18	TGTGCCAGCTCACCGAGGCTACTCCAAGAGACCCAGTACTTC	CASSPRLLQETQYF
-	TRBJ2-5	-	TRBV27	TGTGCCAGCAGTCCCTACCCACACAGGGGAGGCAGTGAGACCCAGTACTTC	CASSPYPHRGGSETQYF
-	TRBJ1-1	-	TRBV4-1	TGCGCCAGCAGCCAAGGACAAAATTCCCTGAACACTGAAGCTTTCTTT	CASSQGQNSLNTEAFF
TRBD1	TRBJ1-5	-	TRBV9	TGTGCCAGCAGCCGGGGACAGGGGGCCCCCAATCAGCCCCAGCATTTT	CASSRGQGAPNQPQHF
-	TRBJ2-5	-	TRBV24-1	TGTGCCACCAGTGATCCCGCGGGACCAAGCTTGGCCCAGTACTTC	CATSDPAGPSLAQYF
-	TRBJ2-7	many	TRBV7-2	TGTGCCAGCAGCTTACCCCGGCTAGCCCCCTACTACGAGCAGTACTTC	CASSLPRLAPYYEQYF
-	TRBJ2-1	few	TRBV19	TGTGCCAGTAGGGGGTGGCTAGAAGTCAATGAGCAGTTCTTC	CASRGWLEVNEQFF
-	TRBJ1-5	-	TRBV5-1	TGCGCCAGCACCGCGGAGGGCGGCCAGCCCCAGCATTTT	CASTAEGGQPQHF
-	TRBJ1-3	-	TRBV29-1	TGCAGCGTGGACTTTGGAAACACCATATATTTT	CSVDFGNTIYF
TRBD2	TRBJ2-1	many	TRBV7-2	TGTGCCAGCAGCTTAGTAGCGGGCCGCTCCTACAATGAGCAGTTCTTC	CASSLVAGRSYNEQFF
-	TRBJ2-5	few	TRBV7-9	TGTGCCAGCAGCTTAGTTAGGTGGGAGACCCAGTACTTC	CASSLVRWETQYF
TRBD1	TRBJ1-4	-	TRBV4-1	TGCGCCAGCAGCCCGGGGACAGGGGTTGAAAAACTGTTTTTT	CASSPGTGVEKLFF
-	TRBJ2-1	many	TRBV29-1	TGCAGCGTTGACCTCCAGCGGAGCTCCTACAATGAGCAGTTCTTC	CSVDLQRSSYNEQFF
TRBD1	TRBJ2-2	-	TRBV19	TGTGCCAGTAGCCGTGACAGGGATAACACCGGGGAGCTGTTTTTT	CASSRDRDNTGELFF
-	TRBJ2-7	once	TRBV11-3	TGTGCCAGCAGCTTAGTACAGGGGGGGATCTACGAGCAGTACTTC	CASSLVQGGIYEQYF
-	TRBJ1-1	many	TRBV11-3	TGTGCCAGCAGCTTAGATGGGGCAGGGGCTAACACTGAAGCTTTCTTT	CASSLDGAGANTEAFF